The rows below give T cell receptor beta chains drawn from one sample of a study of cytomegalovirus exposure and HLA in healthy donors. TCRdb's copy holds only in-frame clones and misses some; the assay was immunoSEQ multiplex PCR. The profile shows 200,000 or so clones, about 83% of them singletons. Sequencing input: PBMCs. All receptors come from a man aged 35 to 55 in good health and CMV-seronegative. The CDR3 runs from the conserved cysteine through the conserved F or W. Fields, in order: clone size, J gene, D gene, V gene, CDR3 DNA, CDR3 protein. D genes are given only for firm matches. Clone size, where shown, is once, few, many, or a class for clones that have expanded.

NA | TRBJ2-1 | TRBD2 | TRBV27 | TGTGCCAGCACCGAGACTAGCGGGAGCCGGAATGAGCAGTTCTTC | CASTETSGSRNEQFF
NA | TRBJ2-1 | TRBD1 | TRBV6-6 | TGTGCCAGCACCGCTCCGGACAGGGGAGGGAATGAGCAGTTCTTC | CASTAPDRGGNEQFF
NA | TRBJ1-6 | NA | TRBV6-5 | TGTGCCAGCAGTTACTCGGTGAACAGCAGGGATTCACCCCTCCACTTT | CASSYSVNSRDSPLHF
NA | TRBJ2-3 | TRBD2 | TRBV7-9 | TGTGCCAGCAGCCCCAAGCGGGAGGGGGGAACAGATACGCAGTATTTT | CASSPKREGGTDTQYF
NA | TRBJ2-7 | NA | TRBV6-1 | TGTGCCAGCAGTGAATTGAATCCTTGGGAGAGCTTTAGGGAGCAGTACTTC | CASSELNPWESFREQYF
NA | TRBJ2-7 | NA | TRBV9 | TGTGCCAGCAGCGTAGAGGTGGGGCCCTCCTACGAGCAGTACTTC | CASSVEVGPSYEQYF
once | TRBJ2-1 | TRBD2 | TRBV5-1 | TGCGCCAGCAGCTTGAGCGGGAGTCCCTACAATGAGCAGTTCTTC | CASSLSGSPYNEQFF
NA | TRBJ1-5 | TRBD1 | TRBV7-2 | TGTGCCAGCAGCCTTTCCGGGACAGGGGTGCGTCAGCCCCAGCATTTT | CASSLSGTGVRQPQHF
few | TRBJ2-1 | NA | TRBV29-1 | TGCAGCGTTGCCGTCAGTGCCTCCAATGAGCAGTTCTTC | CSVAVSASNEQFF
NA | TRBJ2-7 | NA | TRBV5-1 | TGCGCCAGCAGCTTATCCATAACAGGCTCCTACGAGCAGTACTTC | CASSLSITGSYEQYF
NA | TRBJ1-2 | NA | TRBV6-6 | TGTGCCAGCAGCGGGGAGCGGGGCTATGGCTACACCTTC | CASSGERGYGYTF
NA | TRBJ2-1 | TRBD2 | TRBV28 | TGTGCCAGCAGGGCCTCAACTAGCGGATACAATGAGCAGTTCTTC | CASRASTSGYNEQFF
NA | TRBJ2-3 | TRBD2 | TRBV7-2 | TGTGCCAGCAGGACCAGGGGATCTAGCGGGGCCTCCACAGATACGCAGTATTTT | CASRTRGSSGASTDTQYF
NA | TRBJ1-1 | TRBD1 | TRBV5-1 | TGCGCCAGCAGAGACCAGGGGGACACTGAAGCTTTCTTT | CASRDQGDTEAFF
NA | TRBJ1-6 | NA | TRBV4-1 | TGCGCCAGCAGCGCGGACTCCCCGAGCTCCTATAATTCACCCCTCCACTTT | CASSADSPSSYNSPLHF
NA | TRBJ2-5 | NA | TRBV10-3 | TGTGCCATCAGTGAGTCAGCGGCGGACCAAGAGACCCAGTACTTC | CAISESAADQETQYF